This is a list of T cell receptor beta chains from one sample in a study of T cell responses to AZD1222 COVID-19 vaccine. TCRdb's copy holds only in-frame clones and misses some; the assay was immunoSEQ multiplex PCR. Here the sample spans just under 90,000 clones, approximately 88% being singletons. The sequencing used peripheral blood, collected on day 0 of AZD1222 vaccination. The receptors shown here come from an adult in good health. CDR3s include the opening cysteine and the closing phenylalanine or tryptophan. The order of the fields is clone size, D gene, J gene, V gene, CDR3 protein, CDR3 DNA. The D gene is left open where the match is weak. Some rows have no size entry. The others give once, few or many, or a class for an expanded clone.

abundance: .
d_gene: .
j_gene: TRBJ2-7
v_gene: TRBV6-1
CDR3aa: CASSDPAYEQYF
CDR3nt: TGTGCCAGCAGTGACCCCGCCTACGAGCAGTACTTC

abundance: .
d_gene: .
j_gene: TRBJ2-1
v_gene: TRBV14
CDR3aa: CASSQAGMGAGIDEQFF
CDR3nt: TGTGCCAGCAGCCAAGCGGGTATGGGCGCGGGAATTGATGAGCAGTTCTTC

abundance: .
d_gene: .
j_gene: TRBJ1-1
v_gene: TRBV27
CDR3aa: CASRIKGGAYPLHNTEAFF
CDR3nt: TGTGCCAGCAGAATCAAGGGGGGAGCCTACCCCCTTCATAACACTGAAGCTTTCTTT

abundance: .
d_gene: .
j_gene: TRBJ2-4
v_gene: TRBV6-5
CDR3aa: CASSYREVDIQYF
CDR3nt: TGTGCCAGCAGTTACCGGGAAGTCGACATTCAGTACTTC

abundance: .
d_gene: .
j_gene: TRBJ2-7
v_gene: TRBV15
CDR3aa: CATSSGLQYEQYF
CDR3nt: TGTGCCACCAGCAGCGGACTGCAGTACGAGCAGTACTTC

abundance: once
d_gene: .
j_gene: TRBJ2-7
v_gene: TRBV29-1
CDR3aa: CSVEDQGSSYEQYF
CDR3nt: TGCAGCGTTGAAGATCAGGGCAGCTCCTACGAGCAGTACTTC

abundance: .
d_gene: .
j_gene: TRBJ1-3
v_gene: TRBV2
CDR3aa: CASSEEAGRTGNTIYF
CDR3nt: TGTGCCAGCAGTGAAGAGGCCGGACGCACTGGAAACACCATATATTTT

abundance: once
d_gene: .
j_gene: TRBJ2-4
v_gene: TRBV9
CDR3aa: CASSVAAPREEAKNIQYF
CDR3nt: TGTGCCAGCAGCGTAGCGGCCCCCAGGGAGGAAGCCAAAAACATTCAGTACTTC

abundance: .
d_gene: TRBD2
j_gene: TRBJ2-3
v_gene: TRBV6-2/TRBV6-3
CDR3aa: CASSYGLAGVSDTQYF
CDR3nt: TGTGCCAGCAGTTATGGACTAGCGGGAGTCTCAGATACGCAGTATTTT

abundance: .
d_gene: .
j_gene: TRBJ2-7
v_gene: TRBV6-2/TRBV6-3
CDR3aa: CASSFSYEQYF
CDR3nt: TGTGCCAGCAGTTTCTCCTACGAGCAGTACTTC

abundance: .
d_gene: TRBD2
j_gene: TRBJ2-2
v_gene: TRBV6-5
CDR3aa: CASTPAGGTGELFF
CDR3nt: TGTGCCAGCACCCCAGCGGGAGGTACCGGGGAGCTGTTTTTT